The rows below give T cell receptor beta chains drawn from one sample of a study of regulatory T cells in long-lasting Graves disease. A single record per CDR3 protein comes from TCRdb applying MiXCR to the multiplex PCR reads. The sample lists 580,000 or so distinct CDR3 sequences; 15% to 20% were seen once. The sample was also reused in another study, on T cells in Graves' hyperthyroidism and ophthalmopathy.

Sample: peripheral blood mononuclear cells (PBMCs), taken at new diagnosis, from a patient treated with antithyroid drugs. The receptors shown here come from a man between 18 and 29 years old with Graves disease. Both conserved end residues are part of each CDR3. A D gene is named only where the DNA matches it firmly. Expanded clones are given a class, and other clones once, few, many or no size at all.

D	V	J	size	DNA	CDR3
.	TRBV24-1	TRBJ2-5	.	TGTGCCACCAGTGACCCGGGACCGGGTCAAGAGACCCAGTACTTC	CATSDPGPGQETQYF
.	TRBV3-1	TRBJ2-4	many	TGTGCCAGCAGCCAAGCTCACCGAGAGGCCATTCAGTACTTC	CASSQAHREAIQYF
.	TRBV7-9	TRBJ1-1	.	TGTGCCAGCAGCTCACATCTGGGAGCTTTCTTT	CASSSHLGAFF
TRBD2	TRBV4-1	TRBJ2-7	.	TGCGCCAGCAGCCAAGCTCTCGGGACTAGCGGGAGTTCAGGAACCTACGAGCAGTACTTC	CASSQALGTSGSSGTYEQYF
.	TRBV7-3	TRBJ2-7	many	TGTGCCAGCAGCTTAAGCCCAGGGCACTCCTACGAGCAGTACTTC	CASSLSPGHSYEQYF
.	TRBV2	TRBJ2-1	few	TGTGCCAGCAGTGGGGGTGAGCAGCTCTTC	CASSGGEQLF
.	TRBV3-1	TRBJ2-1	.	TGTGCCAGCAGCCAAGATAGGGAGGGGGTCACCTCCTACAATGAGCAGTTCTTC	CASSQDREGVTSYNEQFF
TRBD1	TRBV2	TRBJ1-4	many	TGTGCCAGCATTCTGGACAGGGGCAATGAAAAACTGTTTTTT	CASILDRGNEKLFF
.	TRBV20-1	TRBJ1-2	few	TGCAGTGCTAGACCGGACCGAGGGGTCTATGGCTACACCTTC	CSARPDRGVYGYTF
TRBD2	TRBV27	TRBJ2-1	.	TGTGCCAGCAGTCCCCCTGGCGGGAGTTACCATGAGCAGTTCTTC	CASSPPGGSYHEQFF
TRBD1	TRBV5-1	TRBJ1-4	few	TGCGCCAGCAGCTCACCCCCTCCAGGGGGGCGGAATGAAAAACTGTTTTTT	CASSSPPPGGRNEKLFF